The source of this TCR beta chain is a study of T-cell memory formation after mild COVID-19. The wider study: Clusters were largely donor specific.

Constant-segment primers served in 5'RACE that generated TCR alpha and TCR beta cDNA libraries bearing sample barcodes and UMIs. TCRdb reanalysed the 5' RACE reads using MiXCR and keeps one entry per CDR3 protein. The sample has about 340,000 distinct CDR3 sequences; 10% to 15% are singletons. Looked up from germline, CDR1 is MNHEY and CDR2 is SVGEGT. Between the trimmed V and J ends, which lost 7 bases and 0 bases, there was a span of 19 bases. This CDR3 comprises 16 residues. This clonotype was seen at least ten times. The receptor was derived from a man aged 18 to 30 who had mild COVID-19 (a few samples of this study predate the infection). Cell type and time point are not known. V usage is TRBV6-2 or TRBV6-3 and J usage is TRBJ2-7, with D maybe TRBD2 (6 bases). The sample was PBMCs or a T cell subset sorted from them (not recorded which). The CDR3 coding sequence is TGTGCCAGCAACTTGATGTACGGGGGAGCCTCCTACGAGCAGTACTTC. Protein sequence: CASNLMYGGASYEQYF.